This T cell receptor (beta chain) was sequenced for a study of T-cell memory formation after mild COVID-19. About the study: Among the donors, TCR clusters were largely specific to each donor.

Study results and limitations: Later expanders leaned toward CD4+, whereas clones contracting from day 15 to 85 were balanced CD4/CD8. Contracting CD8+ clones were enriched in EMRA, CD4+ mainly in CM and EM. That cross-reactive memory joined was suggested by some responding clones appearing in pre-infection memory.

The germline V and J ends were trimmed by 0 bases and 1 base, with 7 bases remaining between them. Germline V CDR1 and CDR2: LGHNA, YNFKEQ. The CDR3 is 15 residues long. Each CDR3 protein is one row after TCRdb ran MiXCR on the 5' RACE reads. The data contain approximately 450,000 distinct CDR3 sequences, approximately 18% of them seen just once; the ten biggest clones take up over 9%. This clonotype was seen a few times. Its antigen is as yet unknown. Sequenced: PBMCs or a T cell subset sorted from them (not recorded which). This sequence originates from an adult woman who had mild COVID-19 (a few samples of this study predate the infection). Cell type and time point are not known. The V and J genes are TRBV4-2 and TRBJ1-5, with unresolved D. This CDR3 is CASSQDWWSNQPQHF. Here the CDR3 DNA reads TGTGCCAGCAGCCAAGACTGGTGGAGCAATCAGCCCCAGCATTTT.